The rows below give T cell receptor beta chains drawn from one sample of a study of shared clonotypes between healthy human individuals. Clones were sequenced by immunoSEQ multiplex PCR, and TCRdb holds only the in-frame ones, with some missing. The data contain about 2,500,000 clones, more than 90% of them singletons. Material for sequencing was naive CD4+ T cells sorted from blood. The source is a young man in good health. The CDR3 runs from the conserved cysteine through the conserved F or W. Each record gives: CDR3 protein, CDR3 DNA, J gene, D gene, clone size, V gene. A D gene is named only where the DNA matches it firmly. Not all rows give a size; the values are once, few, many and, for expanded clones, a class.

CDR3: CASSIKGQGGIGRNQPQHF; DNA: TGTGCCAGTAGTATAAAAGGGCAGGGAGGCATCGGTAGGAATCAGCCCCAGCATTTT; J: TRBJ1-5; D: .; size: .; V: TRBV19
CDR3: CASSLEGNYEQYF; DNA: TGTGCCAGCAGCTTAGAAGGAAACTACGAGCAGTACTTC; J: TRBJ2-7; D: .; size: .; V: TRBV7-6
CDR3: CASSQEWGQGYNEQYF; DNA: TGTGCCAGCAGCCAAGAGTGGGGACAGGGGTACAACGAGCAGTACTTC; J: TRBJ2-7; D: TRBD1; size: .; V: TRBV4-2
CDR3: CASSLAGTGRNTGELFF; DNA: TGTGCCAGCAGCTTGGCGGGAACAGGCAGAAACACCGGGGAGCTGTTTTTT; J: TRBJ2-2; D: .; size: .; V: TRBV5-5
CDR3: CASSLAGTEQETQYF; DNA: TGCGCCAGCAGCTTGGCCGGGACAGAGCAAGAGACCCAGTACTTC; J: TRBJ2-5; D: TRBD1; size: .; V: TRBV5-1
CDR3: CASSLSGERTGELFF; DNA: TGTGCCAGCAGCTTAAGCGGGGAGAGAACCGGGGAGCTGTTTTTT; J: TRBJ2-2; D: TRBD2; size: .; V: TRBV7-2
CDR3: CASSYRLNTEAFF; DNA: TGTGCCAGCAGTTACAGGCTGAACACTGAAGCTTTCTTT; J: TRBJ1-1; D: .; size: .; V: TRBV6-6
CDR3: CASSDLGQGEKLFF; DNA: TGTGCCAGCAGTGACCTCGGACAGGGTGAAAAACTGTTTTTT; J: TRBJ1-4; D: TRBD1; size: .; V: TRBV2
CDR3: CASSLVPGSFNQPQHF; DNA: TGTGCCAGCAGCTTGGTGCCAGGGTCCTTTAATCAGCCCCAGCATTTT; J: TRBJ1-5; D: .; size: .; V: TRBV5-5
CDR3: CASSWGPTGGGTDTQYF; DNA: TGCGCCAGCAGCTGGGGACCAACGGGAGGGGGAACAGATACGCAGTATTTT; J: TRBJ2-3; D: TRBD2; size: once; V: TRBV5-1
CDR3: CASSQAGTRYEQYF; DNA: TGTGCCAGCAGCCAAGCAGGAACGCGCTACGAGCAGTACTTC; J: TRBJ2-7; D: .; size: .; V: TRBV14
CDR3: CASSPGTTTGELFF; DNA: TGTGCCAGCAGTCCCGGGACAACCACCGGGGAGCTGTTTTTT; J: TRBJ2-2; D: .; size: .; V: TRBV2
CDR3: CASSSLAGLQETQYF; DNA: TGTGCCAGCAGCTCACTAGCGGGATTACAAGAGACCCAGTACTTC; J: TRBJ2-5; D: TRBD2; size: .; V: TRBV7-2
CDR3: CASSLSRVIGELFF; DNA: TGTGCCAGCAGTTTATCGAGGGTTATCGGGGAGCTGTTTTTT; J: TRBJ2-2; D: .; size: .; V: TRBV27
CDR3: CASRPAPGSTEAFF; DNA: TGCGCCAGCAGGCCGGCACCTGGGAGCACTGAAGCTTTCTTT; J: TRBJ1-1; D: .; size: .; V: TRBV5-1
CDR3: CAWSTSRGEAFF; DNA: TGTGCCTGGAGTACCTCTAGAGGTGAAGCTTTCTTT; J: TRBJ1-1; D: .; size: few; V: TRBV30
CDR3: CASSLTTRPYEQYF; DNA: TGTGCCAGCAGTTTAACGACGCGGCCCTACGAGCAGTACTTC; J: TRBJ2-7; D: .; size: .; V: TRBV27
CDR3: CASSPPPSGAKETQYF; DNA: TGTGCCAGCTCACCACCCCCTAGCGGGGCCAAAGAGACCCAGTACTTC; J: TRBJ2-5; D: TRBD2; size: .; V: TRBV18
CDR3: CASTGAFQETQYF; DNA: TGTGCCAGCACAGGGGCTTTCCAAGAGACCCAGTACTTC; J: TRBJ2-5; D: .; size: .; V: TRBV2
CDR3: CASRSGYYGYTF; DNA: TGTGCCAGCAGATCAGGATACTATGGCTACACCTTC; J: TRBJ1-2; D: .; size: .; V: TRBV28
CDR3: CASSYSKGLGEKLFF; DNA: TGTGCCAGCAGTTACTCGAAAGGGCTTGGGGAAAAACTGTTTTTT; J: TRBJ1-4; D: .; size: .; V: TRBV6-5
CDR3: CASSSPGQTSPLHF; DNA: TGTGCCAGCAGTTCTCCGGGACAGACTTCACCCCTCCACTTT; J: TRBJ1-6; D: TRBD1; size: few; V: TRBV6-6
CDR3: CASSQTPQETQYF; DNA: TGCGCCAGCAGCCAAACCCCCCAAGAGACCCAGTACTTC; J: TRBJ2-5; D: .; size: .; V: TRBV4-1
CDR3: CASSLTTQETQYF; DNA: TGTGCCAGCAGCTTAACGACCCAAGAGACCCAGTACTTC; J: TRBJ2-5; D: .; size: .; V: TRBV7-8
CDR3: CASSPPGLAGADTQYF; DNA: TGCGCCAGCAGCCCACCCGGACTAGCGGGGGCAGATACGCAGTATTTT; J: TRBJ2-3; D: TRBD2; size: .; V: TRBV5-1
CDR3: CASSSRLAGVFFQEQYF; DNA: TGTGCCAGCAGCTCCCGACTAGCGGGAGTTTTTTTCCAAGAGCAGTACTTC; J: TRBJ2-7; D: TRBD2; size: .; V: TRBV5-4
CDR3: CASRPRQGGDEQYF; DNA: TGTGCCAGCAGACCCCGACAGGGAGGTGACGAGCAGTACTTC; J: TRBJ2-7; D: .; size: .; V: TRBV6-6
CDR3: CASRYQDRGSYEQFF; DNA: TGTGCCAGCAGGTACCAGGACAGGGGGTCATATGAGCAGTTCTTC; J: TRBJ2-1; D: TRBD1; size: .; V: TRBV6-6
CDR3: CASSFGGQGEKLFF; DNA: TGTGCCAGCAGCTTCGGGGGGCAGGGTGAAAAACTGTTTTTT; J: TRBJ1-4; D: .; size: .; V: TRBV11-2
CDR3: CASSSPPEGHGYTF; DNA: TGTGCCAGCAGTTCCCCTCCAGAGGGTCATGGCTACACCTTC; J: TRBJ1-2; D: .; size: .; V: TRBV6-5
CDR3: CASSSGQGGNTEAFF; DNA: TGCGCCAGCAGCTCAGGACAGGGAGGGAACACTGAAGCTTTCTTT; J: TRBJ1-1; D: TRBD1; size: .; V: TRBV5-1
CDR3: CASTPLPNTQYF; DNA: TGTGCCAGCACTCCCCTACCCAATACGCAGTATTTT; J: TRBJ2-3; D: .; size: .; V: TRBV2
CDR3: CASSVKSGNTGELFF; DNA: TGTGCCAGCAGCGTAAAAAGCGGGAACACCGGGGAGCTGTTTTTT; J: TRBJ2-2; D: .; size: .; V: TRBV7-2
CDR3: CASGSSRSDITDTQYF; DNA: TGTGCCAGCGGATCGAGCCGTTCCGATATAACAGATACGCAGTATTTT; J: TRBJ2-3; D: .; size: once; V: TRBV2
CDR3: CASTYFGGTNEKLFF; DNA: TGTGCCAGCACCTATTTTGGGGGGACTAATGAAAAACTGTTTTTT; J: TRBJ1-4; D: .; size: once; V: TRBV11-2
CDR3: CASSLTGVADTQYF; DNA: TGCGCCAGCAGCCTTACAGGGGTGGCAGATACGCAGTATTTT; J: TRBJ2-3; D: TRBD1; size: .; V: TRBV4-1
CDR3: CASSLDEGDYNEQFF; DNA: TGTGCCAGCAGCTTGGATGAGGGCGATTACAATGAGCAGTTCTTC; J: TRBJ2-1; D: .; size: .; V: TRBV11-3
CDR3: CAWSRIWGSGNTIYF; DNA: TGTGCCTGGAGTCGCATATGGGGGTCTGGAAACACCATATATTTT; J: TRBJ1-3; D: .; size: once; V: TRBV30
CDR3: CASSNRGEGTEAFF; DNA: TGTGCCAGCAGTAACAGGGGCGAGGGCACTGAAGCTTTCTTT; J: TRBJ1-1; D: TRBD1; size: .; V: TRBV6-1
CDR3: CASSLTTGVPNTEAFF; DNA: TGTGCCAGCAGCTTGACTACAGGGGTTCCGAACACTGAAGCTTTCTTT; J: TRBJ1-1; D: TRBD1; size: .; V: TRBV7-8
CDR3: CASSPGKGNEKLFF; DNA: TGTGCCAGCAGCCCAGGGAAGGGGAATGAAAAACTGTTTTTT; J: TRBJ1-4; D: .; size: .; V: TRBV6-1
CDR3: CASSIIKTGNQPQHF; DNA: TGTGCCAGTAGTATTATCAAGACAGGTAATCAGCCCCAGCATTTT; J: TRBJ1-5; D: .; size: .; V: TRBV19
CDR3: CASRRSSHGYTF; DNA: TGTGCCAGCAGGCGGTCGTCGCATGGCTACACCTTC; J: TRBJ1-2; D: .; size: few; V: TRBV28
CDR3: CASSVEGVSNQPQHF; DNA: TGTGCCAGCAGCGTTGAGGGGGTGAGCAATCAGCCCCAGCATTTT; J: TRBJ1-5; D: .; size: .; V: TRBV9
CDR3: CASSPPLGSGGRLGDEQFF; DNA: TGTGCCAGCAGCCCGCCGTTGGGTAGCGGGGGTCGCTTGGGGGATGAGCAGTTCTTC; J: TRBJ2-1; D: TRBD2; size: once; V: TRBV13
CDR3: CASSLGLINYGELFF; DNA: TGTGCCAGCAGCTTAGGACTTATCAACTATGGTGAACTGTTTTTT; J: TRBJ1-4; D: .; size: .; V: TRBV7-8
CDR3: CASSFRGVQQFF; DNA: TGTGCCAGCAGCTTTCGAGGCGTGCAGCAGTTCTTC; J: TRBJ2-1; D: .; size: .; V: TRBV5-4
CDR3: CASSLSTGNTEAFF; DNA: TGTGCCAGCAGTTTATCTACAGGGAACACTGAAGCTTTCTTT; J: TRBJ1-1; D: .; size: .; V: TRBV27
CDR3: CASRTSFLGAGDYGYTF; DNA: TGCGCCAGCAGAACCAGCTTTTTGGGGGCAGGAGACTATGGCTACACCTTC; J: TRBJ1-2; D: .; size: .; V: TRBV5-1
CDR3: CASSQGGGLAKNIQYF; DNA: TGCGCCAGCAGCCAAGGCGGGGGGTTAGCCAAAAACATTCAGTACTTC; J: TRBJ2-4; D: TRBD2; size: .; V: TRBV4-3
CDR3: CASSGGVGADTQYF; DNA: TGTGCCAGCAGTGGGGGGGTTGGGGCAGATACGCAGTATTTT; J: TRBJ2-3; D: TRBD2; size: .; V: TRBV28
CDR3: CASSGGTGITDTQYF; DNA: TGTGCCAGCAGTGGGGGGACAGGTATCACAGATACGCAGTATTTT; J: TRBJ2-3; D: TRBD1; size: .; V: TRBV6-1
CDR3: CASSEQGPTSGNTIYF; DNA: TGTGCCAGTAGTGAACAGGGGCCCACCTCTGGAAACACCATATATTTT; J: TRBJ1-3; D: TRBD1; size: few; V: TRBV19